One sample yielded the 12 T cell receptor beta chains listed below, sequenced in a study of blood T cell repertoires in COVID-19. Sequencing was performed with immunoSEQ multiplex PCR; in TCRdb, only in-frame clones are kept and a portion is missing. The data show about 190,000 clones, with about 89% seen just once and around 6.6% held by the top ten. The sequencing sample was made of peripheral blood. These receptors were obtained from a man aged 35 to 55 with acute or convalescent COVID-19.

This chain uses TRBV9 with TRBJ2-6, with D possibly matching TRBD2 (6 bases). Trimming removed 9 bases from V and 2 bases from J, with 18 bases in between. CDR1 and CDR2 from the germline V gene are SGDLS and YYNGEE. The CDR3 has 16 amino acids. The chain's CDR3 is CATGALGSTGANVLTF. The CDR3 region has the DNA TGTGCCACGGGAGCCTTGGGGTCGACTGGGGCCAACGTCCTGACTTTC.

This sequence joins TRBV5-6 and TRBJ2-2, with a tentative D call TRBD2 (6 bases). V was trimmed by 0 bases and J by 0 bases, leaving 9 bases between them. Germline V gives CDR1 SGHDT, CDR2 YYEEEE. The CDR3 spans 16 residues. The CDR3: CASSLAGGANTGELFF. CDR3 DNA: TGTGCCAGCAGCTTGGCCGGGGGTGCGAACACCGGGGAGCTGTTTTTT.

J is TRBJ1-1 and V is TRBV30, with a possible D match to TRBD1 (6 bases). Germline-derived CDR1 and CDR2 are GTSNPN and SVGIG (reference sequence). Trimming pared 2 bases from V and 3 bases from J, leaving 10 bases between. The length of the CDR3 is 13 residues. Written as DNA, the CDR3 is TGTGCCTGGAGTAGGGGGAAGGACACTGAAGCTTTCTTT. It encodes CAWSRGKDTEAFF.

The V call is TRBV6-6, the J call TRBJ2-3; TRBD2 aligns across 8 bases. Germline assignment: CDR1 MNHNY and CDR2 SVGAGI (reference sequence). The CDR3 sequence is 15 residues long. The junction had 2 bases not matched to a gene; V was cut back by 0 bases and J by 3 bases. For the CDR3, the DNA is TGTGCCAGCAGTTACTCAGGCGGGGGGACAGATACGCAGTATTTT. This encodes CASSYSGGGTDTQYF.

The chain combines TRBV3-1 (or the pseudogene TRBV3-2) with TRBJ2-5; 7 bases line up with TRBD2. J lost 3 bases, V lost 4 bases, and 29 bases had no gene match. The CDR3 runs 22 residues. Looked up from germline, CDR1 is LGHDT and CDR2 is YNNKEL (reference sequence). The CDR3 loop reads CASSPPLSGGTYQVPFKETQYF. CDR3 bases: TGTGCCAGCAGCCCCCCCCTATCCGGGGGGACGTATCAAGTACCGTTCAAAGAGACCCAGTACTTC.

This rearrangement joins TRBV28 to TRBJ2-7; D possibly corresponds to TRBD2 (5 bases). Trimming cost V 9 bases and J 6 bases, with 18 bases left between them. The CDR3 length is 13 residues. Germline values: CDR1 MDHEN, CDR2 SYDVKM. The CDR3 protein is CASRLEGFSEQYF. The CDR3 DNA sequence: TGTGCCAGTCGACTCGAGGGCTTTTCCGAGCAGTACTTC. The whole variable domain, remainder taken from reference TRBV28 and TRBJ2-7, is DVKVTQSSRYLVKRTGEKVFLECVQDMDHENMFWYRQDPGLGLRLIYFSYDVKMKEKGDIPEGYSVSREKKERFSLILESASTNQTSMYLCASRLEGFSEQYFGPGTRLTVT.

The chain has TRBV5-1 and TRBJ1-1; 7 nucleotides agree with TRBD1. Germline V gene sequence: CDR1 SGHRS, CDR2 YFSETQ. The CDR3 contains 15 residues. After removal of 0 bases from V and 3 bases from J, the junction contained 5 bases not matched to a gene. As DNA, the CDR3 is TGCGCCAGCAGCTTGGAAGGCAGGGGGGACACTGAAGCTTTCTTT. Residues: CASSLEGRGDTEAFF.

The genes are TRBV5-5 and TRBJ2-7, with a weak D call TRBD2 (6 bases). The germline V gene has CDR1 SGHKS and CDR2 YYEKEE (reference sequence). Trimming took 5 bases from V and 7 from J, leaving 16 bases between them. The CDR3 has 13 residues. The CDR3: CASSPTGVREQYF. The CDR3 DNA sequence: TGTGCCAGCAGTCCAACGGGGGTGAGGGAGCAGTACTTC. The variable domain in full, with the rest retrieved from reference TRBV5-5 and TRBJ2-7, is DAGVTQSPTHLIKTRGQQVTLRCSPISGHKSVSWYQQVLGQGPQFIFQYYEKEERGRGNFPDRFSARQFPNYSSELNVNALLLGDSALYLCASSPTGVREQYFGPGTRLTVT.

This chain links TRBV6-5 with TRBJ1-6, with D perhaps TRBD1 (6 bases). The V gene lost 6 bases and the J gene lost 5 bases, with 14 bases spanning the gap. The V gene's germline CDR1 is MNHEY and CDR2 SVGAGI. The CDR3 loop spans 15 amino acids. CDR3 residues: CASRDITGNNSPLHF. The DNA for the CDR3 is TGTGCCAGCAGGGACATAACAGGGAATAATTCACCCCTCCACTTT.

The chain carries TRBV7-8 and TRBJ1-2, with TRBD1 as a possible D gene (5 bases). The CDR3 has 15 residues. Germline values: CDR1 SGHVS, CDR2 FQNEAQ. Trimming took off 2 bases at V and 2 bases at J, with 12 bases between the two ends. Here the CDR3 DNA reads TGTGCCAGCAGCTTACTGGGGGGAACGAACTATGGCTACACCTTC. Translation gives CASSLLGGTNYGYTF.

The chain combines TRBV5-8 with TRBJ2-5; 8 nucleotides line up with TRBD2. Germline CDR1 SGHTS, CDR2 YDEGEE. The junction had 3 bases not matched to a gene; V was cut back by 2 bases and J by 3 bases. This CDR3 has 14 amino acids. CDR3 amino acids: CASSLAGAKETQYF. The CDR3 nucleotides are TGTGCCAGCAGCTTAGCGGGGGCCAAAGAGACCCAGTACTTC.

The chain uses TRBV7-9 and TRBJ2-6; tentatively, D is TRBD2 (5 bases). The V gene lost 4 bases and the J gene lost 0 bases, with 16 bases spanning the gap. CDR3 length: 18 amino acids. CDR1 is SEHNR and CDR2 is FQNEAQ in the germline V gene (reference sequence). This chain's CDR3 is CASSSFTGNPSGANVLTF. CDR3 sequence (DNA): TGTGCCAGCAGCTCATTCACCGGGAATCCCTCTGGGGCCAACGTCCTGACTTTC.